This T cell receptor beta chain is from a study of control samples from healthy donors and cancer patients. V lost 2 bases and J 0 bases, leaving 13 bases between the germline ends. The germline V gene has CDR1 GTSNPN and CDR2 SVGIG (reference sequence). This CDR3 contains 15 residues. Only in-frame clones appear in the TCRdb table, and some are missing; sequencing was by immunoSEQ multiplex PCR. This table has tens of thousands of clones, 75% to 85% appearing once. The rearrangement joins TRBV30 to TRBJ1-2; no clear D gene. The sample comprised blood. The sequence came from a man aged 35 to 55 in good health. The CDR3 loop is CAWSPKLETNYGYTF. The CDR3 nucleotides are TGTGCCTGGAGTCCTAAACTGGAAACTAACTATGGCTACACCTTC.